This T cell receptor (beta chain) derives from a study of tumor and adjacent non-tumor tissue in lung cancer. Study-wide context: The cohort had about 12 adenocarcinoma, a couple of squamous cell and 1 small cell patients.

RNA was extracted from bulk tissue without any cell sorting. More than 3 cm separated this lung sample from the edge of the tumor. As regards this clonotype: The conserved final phenylalanine or tryptophan is absent from the CDR3, which likely points to a read error.

Germline CDR1 reads MNHEY; CDR2 reads SVGEGT. The CDR3 has 16 residues. The library came from three nested PCR rounds adapted from ARM-PCR protocols. TCRdb redid the calling of the multiplex PCR reads with MiXCR, one entry per CDR3 protein. The top ten hold roughly a quarter of the sample, which has tens of thousands of distinct CDR3 sequences, around 70% seen once. The sequenced material came from distant non-tumor lung tissue. The chain couples TRBV6-2 or TRBV6-3 to TRBJ1-5, with D possibly matching TRBD1 (6 bases). The source is a woman between 45 and 65 years old with non-small cell lung cancer. This CDR3 is CVSSPTQGGYTQPQHC. In nucleotides, the CDR3 is TGTGTCAGCAGCCCCACCCAAGGGGGGTACACTCAGCCACAGCATTGT.